Listed below are T cell receptor beta chains from one sample, sequenced in a study of cytomegalovirus exposure and HLA in healthy donors. The protocol was immunoSEQ multiplex PCR, while the TCRdb copy is restricted to in-frame clones and leaves out a portion. The table includes about 82,000 clones, about 92% detected once. The sample was PBMCs. These receptors came from a man younger than 35 in good health and CMV-seronegative. The CDR3 runs from the conserved cysteine through the conserved F or W. A D gene is named only where the DNA matches it firmly. Only part of the rows carry a size: once, few, many, or a class if the clone is expanded.

v_call: TRBV6-6
clone_size: NA
d_call: TRBD1
j_call: TRBJ1-2
cdr3_nt: TGTGCCAGCAGTTATGAAGGGGACAGGGGATACTATGGCTACACCTTC
cdr3_aa: CASSYEGDRGYYGYTF

v_call: TRBV6-1
clone_size: NA
d_call: NA
j_call: TRBJ1-6
cdr3_nt: TGTGCCGGTCGATGGAGTAATGATAATTCACCCCTCCACTTT
cdr3_aa: CAGRWSNDNSPLHF

v_call: TRBV14
clone_size: NA
d_call: NA
j_call: TRBJ1-1
cdr3_nt: TGTGCCAGCAGCCACGGGTTGAACACTGAAGCTTTCTTT
cdr3_aa: CASSHGLNTEAFF

v_call: TRBV13
clone_size: NA
d_call: NA
j_call: TRBJ1-4
cdr3_nt: TGTGCCAGCAGGGCGAGGACAGAAAATGAAAAACTGTTTTTT
cdr3_aa: CASRARTENEKLFF

v_call: TRBV19
clone_size: NA
d_call: NA
j_call: TRBJ2-7
cdr3_nt: TGTGCCAGTAGTTCACGCGGGGGCCCTAACTACGAGCAGTACTTC
cdr3_aa: CASSSRGGPNYEQYF

v_call: TRBV7-2
clone_size: NA
d_call: NA
j_call: TRBJ2-7
cdr3_nt: TGTGCCAGCAGCTCACCCGAAAATAGCAAGCAGTACTTC
cdr3_aa: CASSSPENSKQYF

v_call: TRBV10-3
clone_size: NA
d_call: NA
j_call: TRBJ1-4
cdr3_nt: TGTGCCATCAGTGAATTGAATGGGAGAACAGTAGGGGAAAAACTGTTTTTT
cdr3_aa: CAISELNGRTVGEKLFF

v_call: TRBV21-1
clone_size: NA
d_call: NA
j_call: TRBJ2-5
cdr3_nt: TGTGCCAGCAGCAAAAAAAAAGGGGGGGACGGATCCCAAGAGACCCAGTACTTC
cdr3_aa: CASSKKKGGDGSQETQYF

v_call: TRBV7-3
clone_size: NA
d_call: NA
j_call: TRBJ1-4
cdr3_nt: TGTGCCAGCAGCTTAAAACAGAATGAAAAACTGTTTTTT
cdr3_aa: CASSLKQNEKLFF

v_call: TRBV5-1
clone_size: NA
d_call: NA
j_call: TRBJ2-5
cdr3_nt: TGCGCCAGCACACCGCGGGATTCTGGCGGGGAGACCCAGTACTTC
cdr3_aa: CASTPRDSGGETQYF

v_call: TRBV4-1
clone_size: NA
d_call: NA
j_call: TRBJ1-5
cdr3_nt: TGCGCCAGCAGCCAAGCAGCGACCCGAGGCCAGCCCCAGCATTTT
cdr3_aa: CASSQAATRGQPQHF

v_call: TRBV18
clone_size: NA
d_call: TRBD2
j_call: TRBJ2-3
cdr3_nt: TGTGCCAGCTCAGCAAACTCAGGACTAGCGGGGGTACAGGATACGCAGTATTTT
cdr3_aa: CASSANSGLAGVQDTQYF

v_call: TRBV6-5
clone_size: NA
d_call: TRBD1
j_call: TRBJ1-6
cdr3_nt: TGTGCCAGCAGTTCCCCGGGACAGGGCCGATCACCCCTCCACTTT
cdr3_aa: CASSSPGQGRSPLHF

v_call: TRBV29-1
clone_size: NA
d_call: NA
j_call: TRBJ2-6
cdr3_nt: TGCAGCGCCCTCTCTGGGGCCAACGTCCTGACTTTC
cdr3_aa: CSALSGANVLTF

v_call: TRBV4-1
clone_size: NA
d_call: NA
j_call: TRBJ1-4
cdr3_nt: TGCGCCAGCAGCCAAACATCCAGGGCTTCACTTTATGAAAAACTGTTTTTT
cdr3_aa: CASSQTSRASLYEKLFF

v_call: TRBV14
clone_size: once
d_call: TRBD1
j_call: TRBJ1-4
cdr3_nt: TGTGCCAGCAGCCAAGCCGTAGGACAGGGTCGAAAACTGTTTTTT
cdr3_aa: CASSQAVGQGRKLFF

v_call: TRBV25-1
clone_size: once
d_call: NA
j_call: TRBJ2-7
cdr3_nt: TGTGCCACCTCGAAGGGGGATTTGTACGAGCAGTACTTC
cdr3_aa: CATSKGDLYEQYF

v_call: TRBV2
clone_size: NA
d_call: TRBD1
j_call: TRBJ1-1
cdr3_nt: TGTGCCAGCAGGGTCCCGGGACAGGAGGGCTCCACTGAAGCTTTCTTT
cdr3_aa: CASRVPGQEGSTEAFF

v_call: TRBV2
clone_size: once
d_call: TRBD2
j_call: TRBJ2-3
cdr3_nt: TGTGCCAGCACACTAGCGGGGACAGATACGCAGTATTTT
cdr3_aa: CASTLAGTDTQYF

v_call: TRBV10-3
clone_size: NA
d_call: NA
j_call: TRBJ1-4
cdr3_nt: TGTGCCATCAGTGAGTCGATGGAGAGAGAAGAAAAACTGTTTTTT
cdr3_aa: CAISESMEREEKLFF

v_call: TRBV5-4
clone_size: once
d_call: NA
j_call: TRBJ2-3
cdr3_nt: TGTGCCAGCAGCTCGCCCCTCCCGGGATTTGCTGGAGATACGCAGTATTTT
cdr3_aa: CASSSPLPGFAGDTQYF

v_call: TRBV6-5
clone_size: few
d_call: NA
j_call: TRBJ2-7
cdr3_nt: TGTGCCAGCAGTCCCGGGACCTACGAGCAGTACTTC
cdr3_aa: CASSPGTYEQYF

v_call: TRBV6-1
clone_size: NA
d_call: NA
j_call: TRBJ2-1
cdr3_nt: TGTGCCAGCAGTGATATGTACTACAATGAGCAGTTCTTC
cdr3_aa: CASSDMYYNEQFF

v_call: TRBV4-2
clone_size: NA
d_call: NA
j_call: TRBJ2-7
cdr3_nt: TGTGCCAGCAGCCAAGGAACACCCGGGGGTTCCTACGAGCAGTACTTC
cdr3_aa: CASSQGTPGGSYEQYF

v_call: TRBV28
clone_size: NA
d_call: NA
j_call: TRBJ1-4
cdr3_nt: TGTGCCAGCAGTTTCTTAGAGGCGGAAGAAAAACTGTTTTTT
cdr3_aa: CASSFLEAEEKLFF

v_call: TRBV7-9
clone_size: NA
d_call: NA
j_call: TRBJ1-1
cdr3_nt: TGTGCCAGCAGCTTTTGGGGGGACACTGAAGCTTTCTTT
cdr3_aa: CASSFWGDTEAFF

v_call: TRBV6-6
clone_size: NA
d_call: NA
j_call: TRBJ2-5
cdr3_nt: TGTGCCAGCAGTTCCCAATCATCCCCGTACTTC
cdr3_aa: CASSSQSSPYF

v_call: TRBV5-4
clone_size: NA
d_call: NA
j_call: TRBJ1-1
cdr3_nt: TGTGCCAGCAGCCCTACCCGACAGCATGAAGCTTTCTTT
cdr3_aa: CASSPTRQHEAFF

v_call: TRBV25-1
clone_size: NA
d_call: NA
j_call: TRBJ2-2
cdr3_nt: TGTGCCAGCACCCTGCAACAGGGCCCCGGGGAGCTGTTTTTT
cdr3_aa: CASTLQQGPGELFF